The clone carrying this TCR beta chain was seen repeatedly, ten times or more. The antigen remains unidentified. The data were taken from a study of regulatory T cells in long-lasting Graves disease. Study findings and constraints: TRBV28, TRBJ1-2 and TRBJ2-5 emerged as the favored segments in persistent disease. Reduced TCR diversity was observed in persistent Graves' patients versus newly diagnosed patients.

CDR3 regions were amplified by Arm-PCR using iRepertoire HTBI primers to build TCR beta libraries. TCRdb processed the multiplex PCR reads anew with MiXCR; each CDR3 protein has one entry. The table lists roughly 420,000 distinct CDR3 sequences, less than 20% of them singletons. Between the trimmed V and J ends, which lost 4 bases and 4 bases, there was a span of 11 bases. Germline assignment: CDR1 SGHDT and CDR2 YYEEEE. The CDR3 contains 13 residues. Regarding time point: newly diagnosed GD, antithyroid drugs for less than 3 months. Construction of the TCR library relied on RNA isolated from PBMCs. Doctors identified Graves' disease using the American Thyroid Association guidelines.

The sequenced sample was peripheral blood mononuclear cells (PBMCs), obtained at new diagnosis, from a patient treated with antithyroid drugs. V gene TRBV5-6 combines with J gene TRBJ2-5; D call uncertain. The TCR originated in a female donor with Graves disease. The CDR3 DNA is TGTGCCAGCAGCCGGATGGGCGGAGAGACCCAGTACTTC. Its translation is CASSRMGGETQYF.